Presented here are 16 T cell receptor beta chains from one specimen sequenced in a study of beta chain features in type 1 diabetes. Whole-study findings and limits: TCRB CDR3s were moderately but significantly shorter in Type 1 diabetes patients in all four CD4+ subsets.

TCRB transcripts that were expressed got sequenced, as all of the isolated RNA had been reverse transcribed. This table comes from immunoSEQ multiplex PCR, and its TCRdb copy is limited to in-frame clones, with some not included. The profile shows fewer than 350,000 clones, over 14% of them singletons. Antigens of these TCRs are unknown. The sample was naive CD4+ T cells from blood. These receptors were taken from a young man with type 1 diabetes.

This clone turned up a few times. The gene calls are TRBV7-9 and TRBJ1-2; a possible D gene is TRBD1 (6 bases). Germline V gene lookup returns CDR1 SEHNR and CDR2 FQNEAQ (reference sequence). V shed 1 base and J shed 4 bases, with 13 bases lying between them. There are 15 residues in the CDR3. CDR3 coding DNA: TGTGCCAGCAGCTTAGGTCAAGACAGGATCTATGGCTACACCTTC. Its translation: CASSLGQDRIYGYTF.

The chain uses TRBV5-4 and TRBJ2-1; possibly TRBD2 for D (7 bases). Trimming shortened V by 1 base and J by 13 bases, and 15 bases separated the two germline ends. The CDR3 spans 13 residues. Germline lookup yields CDR1 SGHNT and CDR2 YYREEE (reference sequence). The chain's CDR3 is CASSLLIGGHQFF. CDR3 DNA: TGTGCCAGCAGCTTGTTGATCGGGGGGCATCAGTTCTTC.

The chain joins TRBV5-1 to TRBJ2-1; possible D gene TRBD1, 6 bases. Germline V gene sequence: CDR1 SGHRS, CDR2 YFSETQ. Trimming cost V 0 bases and J 0 bases, with 10 bases left between them. The CDR3 spans 16 residues. The CDR3 region is CASSLGGTNSYNEQFF. The CDR3, as DNA: TGCGCCAGCAGCTTGGGGGGGACAAACTCCTACAATGAGCAGTTCTTC.

This clone was counted a few times. This sequence joins TRBV2 and TRBJ1-2, with 7 bases aligning to TRBD1. Germline-derived CDR1 and CDR2 are SNHLY and FYNNEI. The trim removed 6 bases at V and 4 bases at J, leaving 5 bases unmatched. The length of the CDR3 is 13 residues. The CDR3 region is CASSGTDLYGYTF. CDR3 coding DNA: TGTGCCAGCAGCGGGACAGACCTCTATGGCTACACCTTC.

CDR3 sequence: CASSFSQGNSPLHF. The DNA of the CDR3 is TGTGCCAGCAGCTTTAGTCAGGGGAATTCACCCCTCCACTTT. The J gene is TRBJ1-6, the V gene TRBV7-2; tentatively, D is TRBD1 (6 bases). Germline assignment: CDR1 SGHTA and CDR2 FQGNSA. With 3 bases removed from V and 7 bases from J, the gap between germline ends came to 10 bases. The CDR3 is 14 residues long.

The CDR3 sequence: CASSSAGQGLYGYTF. The CDR3 DNA reads TGTGCCAGCAGCTCCGCTGGACAGGGCCTATATGGCTACACCTTC. The chain recombines TRBV7-2 with TRBJ1-2; 8 positions agree with TRBD1. The CDR3 is 15 residues long. The trim removed 4 bases at V and 5 bases at J, leaving 9 bases unmatched. The V gene's germline CDR1 is SGHTA and CDR2 FQGNSA.

The sample holds a few counts of this clone. This chain connects TRBV29-1 to TRBJ1-4; no firm D call. V was cut by 6 bases and J by 3 bases, with 8 bases left in between. Germline lookup yields CDR1 SQVTM and CDR2 ANQGSEA. This CDR3 is 12 amino acids long. CDR3 nucleotides: TGCAGCGTCGGGAGGCCTAATGAAAAACTGTTTTTT. This sequence encodes CSVGRPNEKLFF.

The rearrangement links TRBV7-2 to TRBJ2-2, with 11 bases lining up with TRBD2. Germline V lookup: CDR1 SGHTA, CDR2 FQGNSA. The CDR3 consists of 14 residues. V lost 5 bases and J lost 6; bases outside the gene matches: 2. CDR3 in DNA: TGTGCCAGCAGCGCGGGACTAGCGGCCGGGGAGCTGTTTTTT. Protein: CASSAGLAAGELFF.

The chain joins TRBV21-1 to TRBJ2-3; TRBD2, the D gene given by the table, was not confirmed from the DNA. TRBV21-1 is a recognized pseudogene. The CDR3 covers 21 residues. The CDR3: CASSKALEKASVAPSTDTQYF. DNA of the CDR3: TGTGCCAGCAGCAAAGCGCTAGAGAAGGCTAGCGTTGCCCCTAGCACAGATACGCAGTATTTT.

V is TRBV30 and J is TRBJ1-5; tentative D call: TRBD1 (5 bases). This CDR3 is built from 13 residues. Germline assignment: CDR1 GTSNPN and CDR2 SVGIG (reference sequence). Trimming pared 5 bases from V and 0 bases from J, leaving 8 bases between. CDR3 nucleotides: TGTGCCTGGGAGACAGCTAGCAATCAGCCCCAGCATTTT. This sequence encodes CAWETASNQPQHF.

This clone came up a few times. The rearrangement uses TRBV19 and TRBJ2-4, with D possibly matching TRBD1 (6 bases). Germline CDR1 reads LNHDA; CDR2 reads SQIVND (reference sequence). The CDR3 has 13 residues. Trimming pared 6 bases from V and 7 bases from J, leaving 13 bases between. The CDR3 sequence is CASRGLRGNIQYF. The CDR3 nucleotides read TGTGCCAGTAGAGGACTCAGGGGCAACATTCAGTACTTC.

This clone was counted a few times. V and J are TRBV19 and TRBJ1-5; D is ambiguous. Trimming removed 10 bases at V and 4 bases at J, with 14 bases between. In germline, CDR1 is LNHDA, CDR2 SQIVND (reference sequence). The CDR3 length is 13 residues. CDR3 sequence: CATSPYSNQPQHF. The CDR3 DNA reads TGTGCCACCTCACCTTACTCGAATCAGCCCCAGCATTTT.

The chain carries TRBV5-6 and TRBJ2-7; TRBD1 might be the D (6 bases). Between the trimmed V and J ends, which lost 4 bases and 2 bases, there was a span of 10 bases. This CDR3 region has 13 residues. CDR1 and CDR2 from the germline V gene are SGHDT and YYEEEE. This CDR3 reads CASSPGHTYEQYF. Written as DNA, the CDR3 is TGTGCCAGCAGCCCGGGACACACCTACGAGCAGTACTTC. The complete variable domain, with remaining parts taken from reference TRBV5-6 and TRBJ2-7, reads DAGVTQSPTHLIKTRGQQVTLRCSPKSGHDTVSWYQQALGQGPQFIFQYYEEEERQRGNFPDRFSGHQFPNYSSELNVNALLLGDSALYLCASSPGHTYEQYFGPGTRLTVT.

The J gene is TRBJ1-2, the V gene TRBV6-5; 10 bases align to TRBD1. The V segment lost 6 bases and the J segment 3 bases; nucleotides outside the gene matches: 7. The germline CDR1 and CDR2 sequences are MNHEY and SVGAGI. The CDR3 runs to 15 residues. CDR3 loop: CASSLSGQGHYGYTF. The CDR3 coding sequence is TGTGCCAGCAGCCTCTCGGGACAGGGGCACTATGGCTACACCTTC.

This CDR3 reads CASATYQRTSGRGANEQFF. DNA of the CDR3: TGTGCTAGTGCCACCTACCAACGGACTAGCGGGAGGGGAGCCAATGAGCAGTTCTTC. The V call is TRBV12-5, the J call TRBJ2-1; 15 bases map to TRBD2. Germline V CDR1 and CDR2: LGHNT, FRNRAP. The CDR3 consists of 19 residues. Trimming cost V 7 bases and J 6 bases; bases outside gene matches: 16.

With respect to this clone: An end of the junction differs from the germline gene, which may be a read error. The chain links TRBV7-2 to TRBJ2-7, with TRBD2 matching 10 bases. The CDR3 runs to 14 residues. The germline V gene encodes CDR1 SGHTA and CDR2 FQGNSA. CDR3: CASSSSGGSHEQYF. The CDR3 DNA reads as TGTGCCAGCAGCTCTAGCGGGGGCTCCCACGAGCAGTACTTC. Full variable domain (remainder filled in from reference TRBV7-2 and TRBJ2-7): GAGVSQSPSNKVTEKGKDVELRCDPISGHTALYWYRQSLGQGLEFLIYFQGNSAPDKSGLPSDRFSAERTGGSVSTLTIQRTQQEDSAVYLCASSSSGGSHEQYFGPGTRLTVT.